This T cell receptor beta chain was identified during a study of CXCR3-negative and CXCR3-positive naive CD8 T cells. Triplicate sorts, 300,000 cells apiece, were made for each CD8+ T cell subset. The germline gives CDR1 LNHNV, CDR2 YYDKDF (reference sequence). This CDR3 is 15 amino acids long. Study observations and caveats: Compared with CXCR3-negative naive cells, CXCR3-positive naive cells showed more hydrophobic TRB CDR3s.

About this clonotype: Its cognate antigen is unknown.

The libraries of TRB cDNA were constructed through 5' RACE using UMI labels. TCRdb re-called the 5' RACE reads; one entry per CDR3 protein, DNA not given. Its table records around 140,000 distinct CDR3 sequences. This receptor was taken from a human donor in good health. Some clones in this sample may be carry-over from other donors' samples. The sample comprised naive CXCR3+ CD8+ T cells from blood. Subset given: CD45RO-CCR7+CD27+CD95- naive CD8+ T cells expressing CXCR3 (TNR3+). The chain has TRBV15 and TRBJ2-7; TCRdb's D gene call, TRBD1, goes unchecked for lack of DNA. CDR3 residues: CATSRDRGQHYEQYF.